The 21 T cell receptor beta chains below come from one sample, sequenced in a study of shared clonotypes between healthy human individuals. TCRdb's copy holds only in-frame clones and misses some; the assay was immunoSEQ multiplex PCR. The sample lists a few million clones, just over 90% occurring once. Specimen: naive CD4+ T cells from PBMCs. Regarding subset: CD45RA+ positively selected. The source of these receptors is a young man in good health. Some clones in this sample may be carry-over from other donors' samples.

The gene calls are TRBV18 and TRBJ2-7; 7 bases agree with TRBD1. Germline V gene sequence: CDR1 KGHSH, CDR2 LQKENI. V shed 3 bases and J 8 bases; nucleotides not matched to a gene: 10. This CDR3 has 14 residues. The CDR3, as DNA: TGTGCCAGCTCACCCGGGACAGTTCCGCTTCAGCAGTACTTC. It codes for CASSPGTVPLQQYF.

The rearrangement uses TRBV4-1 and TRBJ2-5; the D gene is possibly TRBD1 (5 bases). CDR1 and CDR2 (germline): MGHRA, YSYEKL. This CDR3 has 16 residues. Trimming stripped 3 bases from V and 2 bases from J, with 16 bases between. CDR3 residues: CASSHRQGSRQETQYF. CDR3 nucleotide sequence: TGCGCCAGCAGCCACCGCCAGGGATCCCGGCAAGAGACCCAGTACTTC.

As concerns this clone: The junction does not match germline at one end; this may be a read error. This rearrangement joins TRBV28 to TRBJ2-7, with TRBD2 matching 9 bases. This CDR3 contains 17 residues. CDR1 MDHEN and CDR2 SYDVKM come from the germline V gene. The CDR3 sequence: CASSRLYSGSFSHEQYF. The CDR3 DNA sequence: TGTGCCAGCAGTCGCTTATATAGCGGGAGTTTCTCCCACGAGCAGTACTTC.

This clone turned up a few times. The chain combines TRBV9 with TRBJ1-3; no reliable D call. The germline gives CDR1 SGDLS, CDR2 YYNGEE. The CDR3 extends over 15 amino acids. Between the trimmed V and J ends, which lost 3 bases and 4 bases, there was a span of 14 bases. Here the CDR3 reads CASSGGWIAGNTIYF. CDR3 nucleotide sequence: TGTGCCAGCAGCGGCGGATGGATCGCGGGAAACACCATATATTTT. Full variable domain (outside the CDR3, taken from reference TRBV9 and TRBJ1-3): DSGVTQTPKHLITATGQRVTLRCSPRSGDLSVYWYQQSLDQGLQFLIQYYNGEERAKGNILERFSAQQFPDLHSELNLSSLELGDSALYFCASSGGWIAGNTIYFGEGSWLTVV.

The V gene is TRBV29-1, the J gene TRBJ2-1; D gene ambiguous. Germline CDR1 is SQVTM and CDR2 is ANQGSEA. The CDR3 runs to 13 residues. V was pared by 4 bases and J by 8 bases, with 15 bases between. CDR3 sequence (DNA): TGCAGCGTTGGGCAGGTGATAAGGCATGAGCAGTTCTTC. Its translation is CSVGQVIRHEQFF.

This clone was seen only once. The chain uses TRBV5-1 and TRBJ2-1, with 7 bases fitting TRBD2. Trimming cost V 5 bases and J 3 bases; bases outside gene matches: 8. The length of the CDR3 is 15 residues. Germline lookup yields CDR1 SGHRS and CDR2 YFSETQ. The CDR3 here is CASSSERDLYNEQFF. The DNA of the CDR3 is TGCGCCAGCAGTTCAGAGCGGGACCTCTACAATGAGCAGTTCTTC.

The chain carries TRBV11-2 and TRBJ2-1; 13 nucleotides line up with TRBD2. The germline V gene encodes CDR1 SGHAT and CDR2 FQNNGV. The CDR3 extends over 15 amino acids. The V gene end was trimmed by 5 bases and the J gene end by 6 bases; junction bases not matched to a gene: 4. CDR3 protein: CASSGLAGVVNEQFF. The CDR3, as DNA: TGTGCCAGCAGCGGACTAGCGGGAGTGGTCAATGAGCAGTTCTTC.

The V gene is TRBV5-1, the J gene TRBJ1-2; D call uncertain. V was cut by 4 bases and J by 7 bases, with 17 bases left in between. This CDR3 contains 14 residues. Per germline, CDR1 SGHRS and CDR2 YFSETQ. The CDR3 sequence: CASSPTRIASGYTF. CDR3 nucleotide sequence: TGCGCCAGCAGCCCTACCAGGATCGCGAGTGGCTACACCTTC.

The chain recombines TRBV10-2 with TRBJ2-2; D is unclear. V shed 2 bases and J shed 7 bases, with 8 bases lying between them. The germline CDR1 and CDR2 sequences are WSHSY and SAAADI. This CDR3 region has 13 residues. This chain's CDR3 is CASSEGKFGELFF. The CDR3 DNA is TGCGCCAGCAGTGAGGGCAAATTCGGGGAGCTGTTTTTT.

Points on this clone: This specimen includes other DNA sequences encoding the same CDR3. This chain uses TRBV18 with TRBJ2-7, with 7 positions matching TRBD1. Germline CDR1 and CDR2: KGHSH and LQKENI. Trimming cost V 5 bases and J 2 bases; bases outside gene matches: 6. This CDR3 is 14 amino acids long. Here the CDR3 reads CASSAGTATYEQYF. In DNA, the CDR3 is TGTGCCAGCTCAGCCGGGACAGCTACCTACGAGCAGTACTTC. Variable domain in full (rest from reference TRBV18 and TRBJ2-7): NAGVMQNPRHLVRRRGQEARLRCSPMKGHSHVYWYRQLPEEGLKFMVYLQKENIIDESGMPKERFSAEFPKEGPSILRIQQVVRGDSAAYFCASSAGTATYEQYFGPGTRLTVT.

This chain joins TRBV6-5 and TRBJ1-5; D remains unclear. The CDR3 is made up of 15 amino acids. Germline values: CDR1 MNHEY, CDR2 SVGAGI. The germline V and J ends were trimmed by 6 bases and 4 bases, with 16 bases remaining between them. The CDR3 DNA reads TGTGCCAGCAGGGTATCACGGACTTCTAATCAGCCCCAGCATTTT. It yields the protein CASRVSRTSNQPQHF.

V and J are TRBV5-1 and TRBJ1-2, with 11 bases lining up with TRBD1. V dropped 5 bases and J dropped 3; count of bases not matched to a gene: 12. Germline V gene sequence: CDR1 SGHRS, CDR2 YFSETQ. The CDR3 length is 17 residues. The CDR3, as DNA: TGCGCCAGCAGAACCGGGACAGGGGGAAGGAAGTACTATGGCTACACCTTC. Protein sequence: CASRTGTGGRKYYGYTF.

The DNA for the CDR3 is TGCAGTGTTAGTCCAGACAATGAGCAGTTCTTC. It yields the protein CSVSPDNEQFF. The chain is built from TRBV20-1 and TRBJ2-1; no clear D. Per the germline V gene, CDR1 is DFQATT and CDR2 is SNEGSKA (reference sequence). The CDR3 totals 11 residues. V was trimmed by 7 bases and J by 5 bases, leaving 9 bases between them.

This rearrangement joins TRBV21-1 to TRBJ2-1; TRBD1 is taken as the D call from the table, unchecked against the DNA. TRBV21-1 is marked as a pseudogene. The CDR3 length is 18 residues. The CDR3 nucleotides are TGTGCCAGCAGCAAAAAGTACATAGGGACAGCCCCCTACAATGAGCAGTTCTTC. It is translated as CASSKKYIGTAPYNEQFF.

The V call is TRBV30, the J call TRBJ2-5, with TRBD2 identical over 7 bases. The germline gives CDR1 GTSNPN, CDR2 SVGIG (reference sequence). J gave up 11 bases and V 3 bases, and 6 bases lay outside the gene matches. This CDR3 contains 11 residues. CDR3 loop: CAWSRRGEQYF. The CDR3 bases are TGTGCCTGGAGCCGCCGGGGGGAGCAGTACTTC.

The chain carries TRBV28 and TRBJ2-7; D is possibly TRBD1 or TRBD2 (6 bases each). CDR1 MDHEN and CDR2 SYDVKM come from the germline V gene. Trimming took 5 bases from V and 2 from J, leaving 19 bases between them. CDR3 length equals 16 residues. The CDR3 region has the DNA TGTGCCAGCAGTCCCCCCGGGCAAAGGGGGGCCTACGAGCAGTACTTC. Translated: CASSPPGQRGAYEQYF.

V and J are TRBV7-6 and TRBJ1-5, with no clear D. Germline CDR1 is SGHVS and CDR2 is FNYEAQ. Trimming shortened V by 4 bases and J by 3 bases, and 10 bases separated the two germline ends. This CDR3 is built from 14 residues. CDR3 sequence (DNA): TGTGCCAGCAGCTCCTCCCCCTACAATCAGCCCCAGCATTTT. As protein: CASSSSPYNQPQHF. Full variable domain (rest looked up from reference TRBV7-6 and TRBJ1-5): GAGVSQSPRYKVTKRGQDVALRCDPISGHVSLYWYRQALGQGPEFLTYFNYEAQQDKSGLPNDRFSAERPEGSISTLTIQRTEQRDSAMYRCASSSSPYNQPQHFGDGTRLSIL.

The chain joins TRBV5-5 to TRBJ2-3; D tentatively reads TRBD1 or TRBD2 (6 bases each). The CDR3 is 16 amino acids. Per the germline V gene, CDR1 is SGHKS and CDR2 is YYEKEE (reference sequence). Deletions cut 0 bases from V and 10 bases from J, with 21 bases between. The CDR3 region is CASSLDGGTRLGPQYF. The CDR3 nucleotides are TGTGCCAGCAGCTTGGATGGGGGGACACGGCTAGGACCGCAGTATTTT.

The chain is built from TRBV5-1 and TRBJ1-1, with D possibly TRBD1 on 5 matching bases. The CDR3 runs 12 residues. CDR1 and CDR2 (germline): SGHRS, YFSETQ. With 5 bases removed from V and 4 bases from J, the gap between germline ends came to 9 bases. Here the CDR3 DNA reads TGCGCCAGCAGGCAGGGTGGCACTGAAGCTTTCTTT. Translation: CASRQGGTEAFF.

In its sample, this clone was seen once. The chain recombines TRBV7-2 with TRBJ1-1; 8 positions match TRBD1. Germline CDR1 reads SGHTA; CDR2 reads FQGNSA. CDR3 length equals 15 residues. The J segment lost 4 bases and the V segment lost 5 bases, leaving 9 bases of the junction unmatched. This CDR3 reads CASSLTGAAGTEAFF. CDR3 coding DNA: TGTGCCAGCAGCCTGACAGGGGCGGCGGGCACTGAAGCTTTCTTT.

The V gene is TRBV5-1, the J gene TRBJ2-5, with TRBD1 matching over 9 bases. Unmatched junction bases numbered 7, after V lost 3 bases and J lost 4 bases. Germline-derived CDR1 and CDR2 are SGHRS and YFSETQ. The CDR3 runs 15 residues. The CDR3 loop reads CASSSRTGVRETQYF. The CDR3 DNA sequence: TGCGCCAGCAGCTCCCGGACAGGGGTGAGAGAGACCCAGTACTTC. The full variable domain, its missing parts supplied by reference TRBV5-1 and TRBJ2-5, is KAGVTQTPRYLIKTRGQQVTLSCSPISGHRSVSWYQQTPGQGLQFLFEYFSETQRNKGNFPGRFSGRQFSNSRSEMNVSTLELGDSALYLCASSSRTGVRETQYFGPGTRLLVL.